The 14 T cell receptor beta chains presented below share a single source sample, sequenced in a study of human T cells and chemical hapten exposure. As to time point: patch test 3, about 24 weeks after DPC sensitization. Treatment meaning: therapeutic diphenylcyclopropenone sensitization with weekly scalp DPC. TCRdb passed the RACE reads through MiXCR, listing each CDR3 protein once. The sample has approximately 160,000 distinct CDR3 sequences; around a quarter are singletons. The source material was whole blood, sampled in connection with sensitization to the hapten diphenylcyclopropenone (DPC). These receptors were collected from a woman aged 18-30 years with alopecia areata. Some clones in this sample may be carry-over from other donors' samples.

This clonotype has at least ten counts. V and J are TRBV29-1 and TRBJ2-5; no clear D. Trimming removed 4 bases at V and 7 bases at J, with 10 bases between. Germline CDR1 reads SQVTM; CDR2 reads ANQGSEA. The CDR3 sequence is 11 residues long. The CDR3: CSVGRPGTQYF. The CDR3, as DNA: TGCAGCGTTGGTCGGCCAGGGACCCAGTACTTC.

CDR3 DNA: TGCGCCAGTGGGCTAGCGGGGGGCCATGAGCAGTTCTTC. Translated, it gives CASGLAGGHEQFF. The rearrangement joins TRBV5-1 to TRBJ2-1; 11 bases fit TRBD2. CDR1 and CDR2 (germline): SGHRS, YFSETQ. This CDR3 is built from 13 residues. The V segment lost 8 bases and the J segment 8 bases; nucleotides outside the gene matches: 6. Together with reference TRBV5-1 and TRBJ2-1, the CDR3 gives the full variable domain: KAGVTQTPRYLIKTRGQQVTLSCSPISGHRSVSWYQQTPGQGLQFLFEYFSETQRNKGNFPGRFSGRQFSNSRSEMNVSTLELGDSALYLCASGLAGGHEQFFGPGTRLTVL.

This rearrangement joins TRBV20-1 to TRBJ2-4; 11 nucleotides match TRBD2. The CDR3 runs 15 residues. Germline CDR1 and CDR2: DFQATT and SNEGSKA (reference sequence). V lost 6 bases and J lost 6; bases outside the gene matches: 10. The CDR3 loop is CSAGPGTSGGNIQYF. The CDR3 coding sequence is TGCAGTGCGGGCCCGGGGACTAGCGGAGGAAACATTCAGTACTTC.

This clonotype was seen a handful of times. The chain combines TRBV9 with TRBJ2-1; 8 bases align to TRBD2. CDR3 size: 16 residues. Germline-derived CDR1 and CDR2 are SGDLS and YYNGEE. The V and J ends lost 3 bases and 6 bases, in that order; junction bases with no gene match: 11. The CDR3 loop reads CASSAPGLDSVNEQFF. CDR3 DNA sequence: TGTGCCAGCAGCGCCCCGGGACTAGACTCCGTCAATGAGCAGTTCTTC.

This clonotype was seen a few times. The chain carries TRBV7-2 and TRBJ2-7; D is unresolved. This CDR3 comprises 12 residues. From germline, CDR1 is SGHTA and CDR2 FQGNSA. Trimming left V 0 bases short and J 2 bases short, with 2 bases between. The CDR3 nucleotides read TGTGCCAGCAGCTTAGCGACCTACGAGCAGTACTTC. Amino acid sequence: CASSLATYEQYF.

This chain links TRBV2 with TRBJ1-2; 7 nucleotides align to TRBD1. The V gene end was trimmed by 11 bases and the J gene end by 4 bases; junction bases not matched to a gene: 7. The CDR3 runs 12 residues. Germline-derived CDR1 and CDR2 are SNHLY and FYNNEI. CDR3 amino acids: CAGTRDSYGYTF. The CDR3 DNA reads TGTGCCGGTACCCGGGACAGCTATGGCTACACCTTC.

This clonotype was seen a handful of times. The genes are TRBV29-1 and TRBJ2-7; D perhaps matches TRBD1 (6 bases). Trimming cost V 5 bases and J 3 bases, with 11 bases left between them. CDR1 is SQVTM and CDR2 is ANQGSEA in the germline V gene. This CDR3 is built from 12 residues. The CDR3 spells CSVYDRNYEQYF. The CDR3 DNA sequence: TGCAGCGTTTATGACAGGAACTACGAGCAGTACTTC.

The sample holds a few counts of this clonotype. The chain employs TRBV4-3 and TRBJ2-2, with D hard to call. This CDR3 has 16 amino acids. The germline V and J ends were trimmed by 1 base and 0 bases, with 9 bases remaining between them. Germline V lookup: CDR1 LGHNA, CDR2 YSLEER. The CDR3 reads CASSQAGFANTGELFF. The CDR3 coding sequence is TGCGCCAGCAGCCAAGCCGGTTTCGCGAACACCGGGGAGCTGTTTTTT.

The rearrangement joins TRBV6-2 or TRBV6-3 to TRBJ2-1; the D call may be TRBD1 or TRBD2 (6 bases each). Trimming left V 6 bases short and J 6 bases short, with 18 bases between. CDR3 length: 15 residues. Germline V gives CDR1 MNHEY, CDR2 SVGEGT. The CDR3 DNA reads as TGTGCCAGCAGCTTACTAGCCTTAGGGGGCAATGAGCAGTTCTTC. Protein sequence: CASSLLALGGNEQFF.

Details on this clonotype: The limits of the CDR3 on the DNA are not certain, so only TCRdb's listed CDR3 is given. This chain uses TRBV29-1 with TRBJ1-4; the tabulated D call, TRBD1, remains unverified against the DNA. The CDR3 has 12 amino acids, counting both end residues. Per germline, CDR1 SQVTM and CDR2 ANQGSEA. Here the CDR3 reads CSVGGGSEKPFF.

This chain uses TRBV29-1 with TRBJ1-3; D uncertain. V lost 5 bases and J lost 4, with 12 bases in between. Germline values: CDR1 SQVTM, CDR2 ANQGSEA. The CDR3 extends over 13 amino acids. The CDR3 DNA reads as TGCAGCGTTATAAAGGACTCAGGAAACACCATATATTTT. Protein: CSVIKDSGNTIYF.

The chain couples TRBV9 to TRBJ1-1, with TRBD1 as a possible D gene (6 bases). Looked up from germline, CDR1 is SGDLS and CDR2 is YYNGEE. This CDR3 has 16 amino acids. Trimming took 2 bases from V and 0 from J, leaving 14 bases between them. As DNA, the CDR3 is TGTGCCAGCAGCGTGGGGGACAACAACCTGAACACTGAAGCTTTCTTT. Protein product: CASSVGDNNLNTEAFF. The complete variable domain, with remaining parts taken from reference TRBV9 and TRBJ1-1, reads DSGVTQTPKHLITATGQRVTLRCSPRSGDLSVYWYQQSLDQGLQFLIQYYNGEERAKGNILERFSAQQFPDLHSELNLSSLELGDSALYFCASSVGDNNLNTEAFFGQGTRLTVV.

The rearrangement uses TRBV28 and TRBJ1-4; D unresolved. Trimming left V 4 bases short and J 5 bases short, with 14 bases between. The CDR3 covers 15 residues. Germline V gene sequence: CDR1 MDHEN, CDR2 SYDVKM. The CDR3 DNA is TGTGCCAGCAGTTCGGTCGTCGACAAGAATGAAAAACTGTTTTTT. This sequence encodes CASSSVVDKNEKLFF.

In its sample, this clonotype was seen many times. The genes are TRBV18 and TRBJ2-3, with TRBD2 matching 10 bases. V lost 3 bases, J lost 6 bases, and 9 bases stayed unmatched. The germline CDR1 and CDR2 sequences are KGHSH and LQKENI. This CDR3 region has 16 residues. The CDR3 loop reads CASSPRTSGVEDTQYF. As DNA, the CDR3 is TGTGCCAGCTCACCTCGGACTAGCGGAGTAGAGGATACGCAGTATTTT.